These T cell receptor beta chains were read from a single sample in a study of T cell responses to AZD1222 COVID-19 vaccine. TCRdb's copy holds only in-frame clones and misses some; the assay was immunoSEQ multiplex PCR. The sample contains fewer than 150,000 clones, roughly 84% of which appear only once. Source: peripheral blood, taken on day 0 of AZD1222 vaccination. Every receptor here comes from an adult in good health. The CDR3 runs from the conserved cysteine through the conserved F or W. The D gene is left open where the match is weak. Clone size is shown for a subset of rows, as once, few, many or a class of expanded clone.

J gene	clone size	D gene	V gene	CDR3 protein	CDR3 DNA
TRBJ2-7	NA	NA	TRBV23-1	CASSHVVSVEQYF	TGCGCCAGCAGTCATGTGGTCTCAGTAGAGCAGTACTTC
TRBJ1-6	NA	TRBD1	TRBV6-5	CASSYYPDRVNSPLHF	TGTGCCAGCAGTTATTACCCAGACAGGGTAAATTCACCCCTCCACTTT
TRBJ1-6	NA	TRBD1	TRBV2	CASSGTGYGSPLHF	TGTGCCAGCAGCGGGACAGGGTACGGTTCACCCCTCCACTTT
TRBJ1-2	NA	TRBD1	TRBV5-6	CASSLWTGILSYTF	TGTGCCAGCAGCTTGTGGACAGGGATATTGAGCTACACCTTC
TRBJ2-7	NA	NA	TRBV5-1	CASSLFLQGYEQYF	TGCGCCAGCAGCTTGTTTTTACAGGGTTACGAGCAGTACTTC
TRBJ1-4	NA	NA	TRBV19	CASSLMGTTNEKLFF	TGTGCCAGTAGCCTGATGGGAACCACTAATGAAAAACTGTTTTTT
TRBJ1-6	NA	NA	TRBV5-1	CASRGKPGGAYSYNSPLHF	TGCGCCAGCCGGGGAAAGCCCGGCGGGGCTTACTCCTATAATTCACCCCTCCACTTT
TRBJ1-1	NA	TRBD1	TRBV4-1	CASSHRDSSTEAFF	TGCGCCAGCAGCCACCGGGACAGCAGCACTGAAGCTTTCTTT
TRBJ1-5	NA	NA	TRBV5-6	CASSLNGAGFQPQHF	TGTGCCAGCAGCTTGAATGGGGCAGGGTTTCAGCCCCAGCATTTT
TRBJ2-3	NA	TRBD1	TRBV27	CASSTTGFQTDTQYF	TGTGCCAGCTCCACGACAGGGTTTCAGACAGATACGCAGTATTTT
TRBJ2-6	NA	NA	TRBV30	CAWSVWAWGLGANVLTF	TGTGCCTGGAGTGTATGGGCCTGGGGACTCGGGGCCAACGTCCTGACTTTC
TRBJ1-2	few	NA	TRBV4-3	CASSRDLNYGYTF	TGCGCCAGCAGCCGGGACCTTAACTATGGCTACACCTTC
TRBJ2-4	NA	NA	TRBV2	CASKGAKNIQYF	TGTGCCAGTAAGGGAGCCAAAAACATTCAGTACTTC
TRBJ1-2	NA	NA	TRBV7-2	CASSSLGQNYGYTF	TGTGCCAGCAGCTCACTGGGACAAAACTATGGCTACACCTTC
TRBJ1-2	NA	NA	TRBV9	CASSVALAGETYGYTF	TGTGCCAGCAGCGTAGCTCTGGCGGGAGAGACATATGGCTACACCTTC
TRBJ2-1	NA	NA	TRBV15	CATSSTRREYNEQFF	TGTGCCACCAGCTCGACTAGGCGGGAATACAATGAGCAGTTCTTC
TRBJ2-7	NA	TRBD1	TRBV7-2	CASSRSPTRQGSFYEQYF	TGTGCCAGCAGCCGTTCCCCTACCAGACAGGGAAGTTTCTACGAGCAGTACTTC
TRBJ2-7	NA	NA	TRBV6-6	CASSYSSLEQYF	TGTGCCAGCAGTTACTCGTCTTTGGAGCAGTACTTC
TRBJ2-3	NA	NA	TRBV7-9	CASSLAAATDTQYF	TGTGCCAGCAGCTTAGCAGCGGCCACAGATACGCAGTATTTT
TRBJ2-5	NA	NA	TRBV7-9	CASSTGQGGKTQYF	TGTGCCAGCAGCACCGGACAGGGAGGGAAGACCCAGTACTTC
TRBJ2-3	NA	NA	TRBV29-1	CSVEGMGDTQYF	TGCAGCGTTGAAGGCATGGGAGATACGCAGTATTTT
TRBJ1-4	NA	NA	TRBV6-4	CASSVGRGTTNEKLFF	TGTGCCAGCAGTGTAGGAAGGGGCACAACTAATGAAAAACTGTTTTTT
TRBJ2-2	NA	NA	TRBV5-4	CASSSGTSVNTGELFF	TGTGCCAGCAGCTCCGGGACTTCGGTTAACACCGGGGAGCTGTTTTTT
TRBJ1-1	NA	TRBD1	TRBV9	CASSPSGTGGQEAEAFF	TGTGCCAGCAGCCCGTCCGGGACAGGGGGCCAGGAGGCTGAAGCTTTCTTT
TRBJ1-5	NA	NA	TRBV6-5	CASSYNSVGQPQHF	TGTGCCAGCAGTTACAATTCTGTGGGTCAGCCCCAGCATTTT
TRBJ2-1	NA	NA	TRBV6-6	CASSYVAAEQFF	TGTGCCAGCAGTTACGTAGCAGCTGAGCAGTTCTTC
TRBJ1-2	NA	TRBD1	TRBV11-3	CASSLGAGTGDYGYTF	TGTGCCAGCAGCTTAGGGGCCGGGACAGGGGACTATGGCTACACCTTC
TRBJ1-5	few	NA	TRBV7-9	CASSLVGESGQPQHF	TGTGCCAGCAGCTTAGTGGGTGAAAGCGGTCAGCCCCAGCATTTT
TRBJ1-2	NA	TRBD1	TRBV19	CASSGQGLALYGYTF	TGTGCCAGTAGTGGACAGGGCCTAGCGCTCTATGGCTACACCTTC
TRBJ2-2	NA	NA	TRBV5-1	CASSWGARNTGELFF	TGCGCCAGCAGCTGGGGGGCTCGGAACACCGGGGAGCTGTTTTTT